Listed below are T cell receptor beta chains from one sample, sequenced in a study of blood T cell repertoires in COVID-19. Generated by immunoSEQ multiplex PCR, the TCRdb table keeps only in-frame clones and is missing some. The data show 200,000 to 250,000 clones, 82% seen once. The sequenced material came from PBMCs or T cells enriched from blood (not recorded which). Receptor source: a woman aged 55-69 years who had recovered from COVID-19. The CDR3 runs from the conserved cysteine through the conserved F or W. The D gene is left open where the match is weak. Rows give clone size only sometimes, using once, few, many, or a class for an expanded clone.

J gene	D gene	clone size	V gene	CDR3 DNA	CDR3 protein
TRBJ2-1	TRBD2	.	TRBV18	TGTGCCAGCTCACCACCGCTTACTAGCGGATACAATGAGCAGTTCTTC	CASSPPLTSGYNEQFF
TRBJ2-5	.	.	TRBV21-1	TGTGCCAGCAAAGGACTAGCGGGTCGGGGGTACCAATGGGAGACCCAGTACTTC	CASKGLAGRGYQWETQYF
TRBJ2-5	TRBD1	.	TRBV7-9	TGTGCCAGCAGCTTGGGACAGATCCAAGAGACCCAGTACTTC	CASSLGQIQETQYF
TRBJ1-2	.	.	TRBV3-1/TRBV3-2	TGTGCCAGCAGCCAAGACACATATGGCTACACCTTC	CASSQDTYGYTF
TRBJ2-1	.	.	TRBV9	TGTGCCAGCAGCAGAGCACAGGGTTTCGGGTACAATGAGCAGTTCTTC	CASSRAQGFGYNEQFF
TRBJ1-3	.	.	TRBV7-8	TGTGCCAGCAACAGTGGACAGCCTTTACTCTCTGGAAACACCATATATTTT	CASNSGQPLLSGNTIYF
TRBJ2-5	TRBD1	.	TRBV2	TGTGCCAGCACCGAATGGGTCACAGGGGGCCAAGAGACCCAGTACTTC	CASTEWVTGGQETQYF
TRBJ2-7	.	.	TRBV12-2	TGTGCAAGTCGCTTAGACGGCAGGGGTTCCTACGAGCAGTACTTC	CASRLDGRGSYEQYF
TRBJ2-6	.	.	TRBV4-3	TGCGCCAGCAGCCAGCACCAGGGGACTGGGGCCAACGTCCTGACTTTC	CASSQHQGTGANVLTF
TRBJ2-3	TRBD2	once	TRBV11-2	TGTGCCAGCAGCTTACGGGCTAGCGGGGGGGCCAGAGATACGCAGTATTTT	CASSLRASGGARDTQYF
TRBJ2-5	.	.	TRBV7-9	TGTGCCAGCAGCTTACCAGGGGTTGGAGAGACCCAGTACTTC	CASSLPGVGETQYF
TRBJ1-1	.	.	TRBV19	TGTGCCAGTACCGAAAGGGGGACCTCCATGAACACTGAAGCTTTCTTT	CASTERGTSMNTEAFF
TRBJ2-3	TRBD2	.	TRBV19	TGTGCCAGCGGACCCGGCGGGGGGTACACAGATACGCAGTATTTT	CASGPGGGYTDTQYF
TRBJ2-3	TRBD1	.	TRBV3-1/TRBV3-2	TGTGCCAGCAGACGGACAGGGGGCTTCACAGATACGCAGTATTTT	CASRRTGGFTDTQYF
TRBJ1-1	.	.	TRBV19	TGTGCCAGTAGTATATCAGGGTTGAACACTGAAGCTTTCTTT	CASSISGLNTEAFF
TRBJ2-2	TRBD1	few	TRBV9	TGTGCCAGCAGCGCGACAGGGTTCGGGGAGCTGTTTTTT	CASSATGFGELFF
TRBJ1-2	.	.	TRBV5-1	TGCGCCAGCAGCTTGGAGTCTGGACATCCCTATGGCTACACCTTC	CASSLESGHPYGYTF
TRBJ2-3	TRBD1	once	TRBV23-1	TGCGCCAGCAGTCTAACGACAGGGAACGGCACAGATACGCAGTATTTT	CASSLTTGNGTDTQYF
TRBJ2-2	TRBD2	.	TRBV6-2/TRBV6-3	TGTGCCAGCAGTGACGGGACTAGCGGGGGTGCGAACACCGGGGAGCTGTTTTTT	CASSDGTSGGANTGELFF
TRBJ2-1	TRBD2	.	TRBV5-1	TGCGCCAGCAGCCCCAGGGTCAGCGGGAACGTCAACAATGAGCAGTTCTTC	CASSPRVSGNVNNEQFF
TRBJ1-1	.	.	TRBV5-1	TGCGCCAGCAGCTTGGTCGGGGGGCCAACTGAAGCTTTCTTT	CASSLVGGPTEAFF
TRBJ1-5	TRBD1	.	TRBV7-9	TGTGCCAGCAGCTTAGATAGGGGGCAGGATCAGCCCCAGCATTTT	CASSLDRGQDQPQHF
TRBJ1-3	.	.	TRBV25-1	TGTGCCAGCAGCCCCCGGGGAACGGAGAGCTCTGGAAACACCATATATTTT	CASSPRGTESSGNTIYF
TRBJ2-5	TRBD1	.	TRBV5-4	TGTGCCAGCAGCCATGACAGGGGGCTGGGGGAGACCCAGTACTTC	CASSHDRGLGETQYF
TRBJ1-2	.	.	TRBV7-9	TGTGCCAGCAGCCCCATGGGGGGAATCGGTAACTATGGCTACACCTTC	CASSPMGGIGNYGYTF
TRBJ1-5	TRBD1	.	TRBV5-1	TGCGCCAGCAGTTTACAGGGGGCAAGCAATCAGCCCCAGCATTTT	CASSLQGASNQPQHF
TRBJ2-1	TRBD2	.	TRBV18	TGTGCCAGCTCACCAGGGGCGGCTAGCGGTGAGCAGTTCTTC	CASSPGAASGEQFF
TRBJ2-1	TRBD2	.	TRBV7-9	TGTGCCAGCAGCTTAGAGTTACTAGCGGGGAGTAGTTCCTACAATGAGCAGTTCTTC	CASSLELLAGSSSYNEQFF
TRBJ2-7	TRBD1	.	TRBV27	TGTGCCGCCCGGGACAGGGCCTACGAGCAGTACTTC	CAARDRAYEQYF
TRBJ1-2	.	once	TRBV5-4	TGTGCCAGCAGCTTGAACACAGGGTCGGTTGGCTACACCTTC	CASSLNTGSVGYTF
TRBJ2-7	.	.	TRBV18	TGTGCCAGCTCACCACCCAGCCGCCAACGGGACGAGCAGTACTTC	CASSPPSRQRDEQYF
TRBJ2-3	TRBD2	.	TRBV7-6	TGTGCCAGCAGCGTGTGGACTAGCGGGAGCACAGATACGCAGTATTTT	CASSVWTSGSTDTQYF
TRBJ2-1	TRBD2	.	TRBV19	TGTGCCAGTAGACCGACTAGCGGGGGGTACAATGAGCAGTTCTTC	CASRPTSGGYNEQFF